Listed here is a single TCR beta chain. Antigen: not known. What was sequenced were expressed TCRB transcripts, since all of the isolated RNA had been reverse transcribed. Clones were read by immunoSEQ multiplex PCR, and TCRdb kept only the in-frame ones, dropping some. The table includes 300,000 or so clones, more than 13% detected once. A sort by CD45RO/CCR7/CD25/CD127/CD95/CD27 yielded CD4+ naive, central memory, regulatory and stem cell-like memory cells. The data are from a study of beta chain features in type 1 diabetes. Study-level information: Examined across all samples were about 110 million sorted cells.

Study observations and caveats: The VDJ junctions of type 1 diabetes patients carried fewer insertions and more deletions. Among patients, naive, central memory and Treg TCRB repertoires appeared more similar than among healthy donors. Patients with Type 1 diabetes showed moderately but significantly shorter TCRB CDR3s in all four CD4+ subsets.

V was trimmed by 1 base and J by 2 bases, leaving 12 bases between them. The CDR3 contains 15 residues. CDR1 is MGHDK, CDR2 SYGVNS, per germline. This TCR derives from a young man with type 1 diabetes. The specimen sequenced was naive CD4+ T cells from blood. The chain carries TRBV25-1 and TRBJ2-7; possibly TRBD1 for D (5 bases). CDR3 sequence (DNA): TGTGCCAGCAGTGAATGGGGCCAGACCCCCTACGAGCAGTACTTC. Translating gives CASSEWGQTPYEQYF.